This TCR beta chain emerged from a study of control samples from healthy donors and cancer patients (dated by TCRdb to about 2020). V sheds 3 bases and J sheds 9 bases, leaving 11 bases between their ends. Taken from cysteine to phenylalanine, the CDR3 has 12 residues. Only the CDR3 part of the read is kept: 36 bases, read in frame from the first base. Based on the germline V gene, the CDR1 and CDR2 sequences are MDHEN and SYDVKM. Receptor libraries were prepared by the immunoSEQ multiplex PCR assay. Entries here come from immuneACCESS through TCRdb and include only in-frame sequences with V and J called. Some clones fail to appear in such tables; in the studies checked, an unresolved V gene covers under half of the shortfall, and the cause of the remainder is unknown. The sample contains just under 75,000 clones, roughly 87% of them found a single time. Of the sample, over 3.5% falls within the top ten clones.

As regards this clone: Its cognate antigen has yet to be identified. No much larger clone exists at a distance of one base, and base qualities are not known.

The sequence was collected from a woman aged 50 to 60 in good health. Sequencing was done on a sample of blood. The V and J segments used are TRBV28 and TRBJ1-1; no D segment can be confidently identified. The CDR3 here reads CASSLRPGQAFF. The nucleotide sequence reads as follows: TGTGCCAGCAGTTTGCGCCCGGGCCAAGCTTTCTTT. Outside the CDR3, residues come from the reference TRBV28 and TRBJ1-1 proteins, so the full variable domain is: DVKVTQSSRYLVKRTGEKVFLECVQDMDHENMFWYRQDPGLGLRLIYFSYDVKMKEKGDIPEGYSVSREKKERFSLILESASTNQTSMYLCASSLRPGQAFFGQGTRLTVV.